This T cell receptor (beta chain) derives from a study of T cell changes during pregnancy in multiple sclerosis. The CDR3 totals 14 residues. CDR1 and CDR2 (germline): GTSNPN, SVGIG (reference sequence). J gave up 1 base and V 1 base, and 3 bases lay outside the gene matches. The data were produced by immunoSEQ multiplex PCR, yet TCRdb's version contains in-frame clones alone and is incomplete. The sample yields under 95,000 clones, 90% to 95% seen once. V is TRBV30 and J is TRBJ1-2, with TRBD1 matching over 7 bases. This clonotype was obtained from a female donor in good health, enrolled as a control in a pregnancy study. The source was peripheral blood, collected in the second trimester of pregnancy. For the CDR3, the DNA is TGTGCCTGGAGTGCGGACAGGATTAACTATGGCTACACCTTC. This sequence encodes CAWSADRINYGYTF.